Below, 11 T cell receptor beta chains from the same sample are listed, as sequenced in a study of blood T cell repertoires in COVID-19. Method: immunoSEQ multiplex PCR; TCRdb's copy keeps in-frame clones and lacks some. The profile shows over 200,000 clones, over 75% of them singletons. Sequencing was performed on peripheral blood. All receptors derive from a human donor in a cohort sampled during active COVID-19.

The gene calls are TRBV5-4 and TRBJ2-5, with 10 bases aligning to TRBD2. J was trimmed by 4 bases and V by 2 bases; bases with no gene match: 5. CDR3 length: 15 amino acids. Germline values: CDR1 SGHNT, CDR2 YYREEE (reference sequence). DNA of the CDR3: TGTGCCAGCAGCTTCGGACTAGCGGAAGGAGAGACCCAGTACTTC. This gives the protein CASSFGLAEGETQYF.

CDR3 DNA: TGTGCCAGCAGCCCCGGGGATGGAGCGCAAGAGACCCAGTACTTC. It encodes CASSPGDGAQETQYF. J is TRBJ2-5 and V is TRBV5-8, with D perhaps TRBD2 (5 bases). The germline CDR1 and CDR2 sequences are SGHTS and YDEGEE. CDR3 length equals 15 residues. Trimming stripped 4 bases from V and 2 bases from J, with 15 bases between.

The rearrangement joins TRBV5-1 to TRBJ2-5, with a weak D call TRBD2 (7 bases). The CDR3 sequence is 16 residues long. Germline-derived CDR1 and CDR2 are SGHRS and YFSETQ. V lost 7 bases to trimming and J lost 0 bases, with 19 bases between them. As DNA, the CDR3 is TGCGCCAGCGGAGGGTCCGGGGGGCGGTACCAAGAGACCCAGTACTTC. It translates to CASGGSGGRYQETQYF.

The CDR3 reads CASKGQGGVEAFF. As DNA, the CDR3 is TGTGCCAGTAAGGGCCAAGGGGGCGTCGAAGCTTTCTTT. The chain carries TRBV19 and TRBJ1-1, with TRBD1 matching over 7 bases. The CDR3 loop spans 13 amino acids. With 7 bases clipped from V and 8 bases from J, the junction kept 10 bases outside the gene matches. Germline V gene sequence: CDR1 LNHDA, CDR2 SQIVND (reference sequence).

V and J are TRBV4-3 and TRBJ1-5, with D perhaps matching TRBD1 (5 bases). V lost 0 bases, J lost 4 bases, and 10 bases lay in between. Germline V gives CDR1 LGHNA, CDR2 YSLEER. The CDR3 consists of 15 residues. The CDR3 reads CASSQDRRGNQPQHF. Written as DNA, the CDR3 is TGCGCCAGCAGCCAAGACCGACGGGGGAATCAGCCCCAGCATTTT.

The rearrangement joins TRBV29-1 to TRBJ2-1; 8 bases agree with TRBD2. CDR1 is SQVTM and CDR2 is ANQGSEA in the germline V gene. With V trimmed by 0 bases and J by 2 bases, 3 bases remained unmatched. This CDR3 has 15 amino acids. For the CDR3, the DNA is TGCAGCGTTGAAGATCGAGCGGGGGCCTACAATGAGCAGTTCTTC. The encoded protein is CSVEDRAGAYNEQFF.

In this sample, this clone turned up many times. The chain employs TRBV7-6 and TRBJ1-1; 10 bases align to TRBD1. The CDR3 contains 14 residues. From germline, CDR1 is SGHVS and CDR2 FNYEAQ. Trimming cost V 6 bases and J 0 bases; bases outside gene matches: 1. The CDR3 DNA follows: TGTGCCAGCAGGACAGGGGGCTTGAACACTGAAGCTTTCTTT. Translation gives CASRTGGLNTEAFF.

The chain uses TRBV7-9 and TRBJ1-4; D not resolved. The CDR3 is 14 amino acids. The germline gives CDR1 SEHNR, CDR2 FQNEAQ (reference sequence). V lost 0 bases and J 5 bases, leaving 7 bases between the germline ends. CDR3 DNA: TGTGCCAGCAGCTTAGCCAGGATGAATGAAAAACTGTTTTTT. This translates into CASSLARMNEKLFF.

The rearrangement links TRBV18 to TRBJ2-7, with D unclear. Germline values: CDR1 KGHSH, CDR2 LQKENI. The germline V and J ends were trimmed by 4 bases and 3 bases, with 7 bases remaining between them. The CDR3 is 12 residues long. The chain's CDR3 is CASSQRDYEQYF. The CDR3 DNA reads TGTGCCAGCTCACAGCGCGACTACGAGCAGTACTTC.

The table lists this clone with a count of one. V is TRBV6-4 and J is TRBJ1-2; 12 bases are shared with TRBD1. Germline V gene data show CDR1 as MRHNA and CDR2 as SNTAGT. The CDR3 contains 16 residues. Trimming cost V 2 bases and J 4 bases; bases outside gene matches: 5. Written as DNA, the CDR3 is TGTGCCAGCAGTGACCCCCCGGGACAGGGGGCCTATGGCTACACCTTC. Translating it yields CASSDPPGQGAYGYTF.

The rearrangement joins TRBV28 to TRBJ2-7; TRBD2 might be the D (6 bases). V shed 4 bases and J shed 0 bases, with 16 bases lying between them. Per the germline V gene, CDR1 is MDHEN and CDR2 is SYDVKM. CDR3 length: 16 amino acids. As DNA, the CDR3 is TGTGCCAGCAGTTACGTCGGGAGAGCCCGCTCCTACGAGCAGTACTTC. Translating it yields CASSYVGRARSYEQYF.